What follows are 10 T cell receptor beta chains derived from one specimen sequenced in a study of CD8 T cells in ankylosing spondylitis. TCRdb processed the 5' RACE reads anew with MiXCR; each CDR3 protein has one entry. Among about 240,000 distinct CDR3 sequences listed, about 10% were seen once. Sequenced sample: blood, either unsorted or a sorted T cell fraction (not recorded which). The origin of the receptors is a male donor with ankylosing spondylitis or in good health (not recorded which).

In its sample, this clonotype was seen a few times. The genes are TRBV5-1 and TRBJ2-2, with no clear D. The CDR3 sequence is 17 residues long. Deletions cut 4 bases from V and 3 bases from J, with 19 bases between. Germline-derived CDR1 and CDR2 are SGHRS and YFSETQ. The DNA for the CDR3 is TGCGCCAGCAGCCGCGAAACCCCACCGGGTCACACCGGGGAGCTGTTTTTT. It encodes CASSRETPPGHTGELFF. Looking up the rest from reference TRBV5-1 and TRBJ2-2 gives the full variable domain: KAGVTQTPRYLIKTRGQQVTLSCSPISGHRSVSWYQQTPGQGLQFLFEYFSETQRNKGNFPGRFSGRQFSNSRSEMNVSTLELGDSALYLCASSRETPPGHTGELFFGEGSRLTVL.

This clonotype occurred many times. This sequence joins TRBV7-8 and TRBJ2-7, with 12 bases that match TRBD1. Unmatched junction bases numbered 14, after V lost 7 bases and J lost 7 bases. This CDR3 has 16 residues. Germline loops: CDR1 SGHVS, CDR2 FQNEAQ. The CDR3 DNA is TGTGCCAGCACCCCCTACGGGACAGGGGGCGCAAGGGAGCAGTACTTC. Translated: CASTPYGTGGAREQYF.

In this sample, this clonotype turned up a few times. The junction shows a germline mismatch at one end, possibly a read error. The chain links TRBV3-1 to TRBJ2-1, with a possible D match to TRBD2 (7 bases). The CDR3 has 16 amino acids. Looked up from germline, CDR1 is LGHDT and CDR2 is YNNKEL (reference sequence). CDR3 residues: CASRQEGRGPPGEQFF. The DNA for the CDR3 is TGTGCCAGCAGACAAGAGGGGCGGGGGCCACCCGGGGAGCAGTTCTTC.

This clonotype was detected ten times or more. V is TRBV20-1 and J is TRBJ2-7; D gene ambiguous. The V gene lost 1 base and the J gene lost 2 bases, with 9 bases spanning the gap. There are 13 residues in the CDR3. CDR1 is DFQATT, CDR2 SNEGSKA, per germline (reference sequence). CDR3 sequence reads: CSARGSGAYEQYF. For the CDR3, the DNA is TGCAGTGCTAGAGGGTCAGGAGCCTACGAGCAGTACTTC.

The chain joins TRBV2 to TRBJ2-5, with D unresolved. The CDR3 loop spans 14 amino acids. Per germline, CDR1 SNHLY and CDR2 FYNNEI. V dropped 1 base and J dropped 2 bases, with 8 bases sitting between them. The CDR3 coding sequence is TGTGCCAGCAGTGAAGGAACGATACAAGAGACCCAGTACTTC. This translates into CASSEGTIQETQYF.

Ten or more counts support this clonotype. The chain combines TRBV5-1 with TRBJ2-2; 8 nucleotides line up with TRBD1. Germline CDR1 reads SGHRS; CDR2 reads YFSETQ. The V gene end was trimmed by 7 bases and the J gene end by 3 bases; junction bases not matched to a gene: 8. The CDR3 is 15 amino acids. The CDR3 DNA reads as TGCGCCAGCCGAACCCAGGGGGCTGACACCGGGGAGCTGTTTTTT. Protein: CASRTQGADTGELFF.

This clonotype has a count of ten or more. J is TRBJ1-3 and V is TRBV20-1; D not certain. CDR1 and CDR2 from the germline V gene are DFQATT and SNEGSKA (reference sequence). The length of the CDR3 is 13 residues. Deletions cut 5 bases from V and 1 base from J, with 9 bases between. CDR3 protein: CSAYILSGNTIYF. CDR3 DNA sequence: TGCAGTGCTTACATACTTTCTGGAAACACCATATATTTT.

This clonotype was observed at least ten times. CDR3 nucleotides: TGCAGTGCTAGAGTAGGGTTCGATACGCAGTATTTT. It is translated as CSARVGFDTQYF. The chain couples TRBV20-1 to TRBJ2-3, with D uncertain. V was clipped by 1 base and J by 6 bases, with 8 bases between them. This CDR3 comprises 12 residues. Per germline, CDR1 DFQATT and CDR2 SNEGSKA (reference sequence).

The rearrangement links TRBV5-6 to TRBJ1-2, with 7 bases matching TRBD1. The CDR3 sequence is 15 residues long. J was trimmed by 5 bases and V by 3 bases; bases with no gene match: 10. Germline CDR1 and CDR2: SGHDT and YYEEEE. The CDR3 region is CASSSLPGTVYGYTF. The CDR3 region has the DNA TGTGCCAGCAGCTCTTTGCCCGGGACAGTTTATGGCTACACCTTC.

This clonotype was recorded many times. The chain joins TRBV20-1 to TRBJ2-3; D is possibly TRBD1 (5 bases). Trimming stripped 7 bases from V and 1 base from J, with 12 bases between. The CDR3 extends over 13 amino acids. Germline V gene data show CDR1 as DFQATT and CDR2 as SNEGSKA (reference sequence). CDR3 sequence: CSGLRVGTDTQYF. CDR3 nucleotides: TGCAGTGGACTCAGGGTGGGCACAGATACGCAGTATTTT.